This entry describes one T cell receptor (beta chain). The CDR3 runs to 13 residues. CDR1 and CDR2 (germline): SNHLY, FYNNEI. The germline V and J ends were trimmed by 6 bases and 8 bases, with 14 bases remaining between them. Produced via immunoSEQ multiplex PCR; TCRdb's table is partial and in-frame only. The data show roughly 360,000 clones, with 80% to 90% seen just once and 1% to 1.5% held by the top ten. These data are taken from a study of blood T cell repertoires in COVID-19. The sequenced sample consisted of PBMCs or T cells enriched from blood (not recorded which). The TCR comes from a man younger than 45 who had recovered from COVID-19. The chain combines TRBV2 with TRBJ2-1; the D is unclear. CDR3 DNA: TGTGCCAGCAGGAGAGAGTTTACCGATGAGCAGTTCTTC. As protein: CASRREFTDEQFF.